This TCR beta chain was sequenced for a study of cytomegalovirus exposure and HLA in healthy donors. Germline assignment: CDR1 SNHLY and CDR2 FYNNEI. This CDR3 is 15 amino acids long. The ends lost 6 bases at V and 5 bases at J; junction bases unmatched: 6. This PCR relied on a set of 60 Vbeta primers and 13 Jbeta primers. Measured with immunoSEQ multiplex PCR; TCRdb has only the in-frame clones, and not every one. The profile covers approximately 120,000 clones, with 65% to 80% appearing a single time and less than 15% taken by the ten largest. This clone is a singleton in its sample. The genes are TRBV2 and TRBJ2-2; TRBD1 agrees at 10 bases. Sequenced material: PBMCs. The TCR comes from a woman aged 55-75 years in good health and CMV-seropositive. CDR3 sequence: CASRARTGGTGELFF. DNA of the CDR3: TGTGCCAGCAGGGCTAGGACAGGGGGGACCGGGGAGCTGTTTTTT. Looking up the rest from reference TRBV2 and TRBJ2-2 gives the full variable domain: EPEVTQTPSHQVTQMGQEVILRCVPISNHLYFYWYRQILGQKVEFLVSFYNNEISEKSEIFDDQFSVERPDGSNFTLKIRSTKLEDSAMYFCASRARTGGTGELFFGEGSRLTVL.